The 5 T cell receptor beta chains listed next were all sequenced from one sample in a study of healthy donors' naive CD4 and CD8 T cells. Each TCR library used approximately 500 ng of total RNA and a linear amplification protocol. In TCRdb, the reads were re-called with MiXCR into one record per CDR3 protein. The sample has 150,000 to 200,000 distinct CDR3 sequences; about four fifths are singletons. Material: naive CD4+ and CD8+ T cells sorted from blood, pooled from several donors. The receptors derive from a pool of human donors in good health; the sample pools cells from several healthy donors.

The chain is built from TRBV6-2 or TRBV6-3 and TRBJ2-1; TRBD2 is a possible D gene (6 bases). Trimming shortened V by 6 bases and J by 9 bases, and 15 bases separated the two germline ends. The CDR3 runs to 13 residues. Germline V gene lookup returns CDR1 MNHEY and CDR2 SVGEGT. The CDR3 DNA is TGTGCCAGCAGCCAAACTAGCACGGGTGAGCAGTTCTTC. It translates to CASSQTSTGEQFF.

This chain uses TRBV5-4 with TRBJ2-3, with a possible D match to TRBD1 (5 bases). The CDR3 runs 14 residues. The V end lost 1 base, the J end lost 2 bases, and 8 bases lay between the germline ends. Per germline, CDR1 SGHNT and CDR2 YYREEE (reference sequence). Here the CDR3 reads CASSLQQDTDTQYF. The CDR3 DNA follows: TGTGCCAGCAGCTTGCAACAGGACACAGATACGCAGTATTTT.

The rearrangement links TRBV29-1 to TRBJ2-1; a weak D match, TRBD2 (5 bases). CDR1 SQVTM and CDR2 ANQGSEA come from the germline V gene. The CDR3 totals 12 residues. V was trimmed by 0 bases and J by 8 bases, leaving 8 bases between them. CDR3 loop: CSVEDAGYEQFF. CDR3 DNA sequence: TGCAGCGTTGAAGATGCGGGCTATGAGCAGTTCTTC.

This clonotype appeared a few times. J is TRBJ2-3 and V is TRBV6-1; possibly TRBD1 for D (6 bases). The germline V gene encodes CDR1 MNHNS and CDR2 SASEGT. The CDR3 totals 13 residues. V shed 3 bases and J shed 5 bases, with 9 bases lying between them. CDR3 sequence (DNA): TGTGCCAGCAGTGACAGGGGTAAAGATACGCAGTATTTT. Its protein product is CASSDRGKDTQYF.

This clonotype occurred a few times. This chain joins TRBV29-1 and TRBJ2-1; perhaps TRBD1 as D (5 bases). The CDR3 extends over 13 amino acids. V dropped 4 bases and J dropped 1 base, with 8 bases sitting between them. Per the germline V gene, CDR1 is SQVTM and CDR2 is ANQGSEA. The CDR3 is CSVVQGSYNEQFF. The CDR3 nucleotides are TGCAGCGTTGTGCAGGGTTCCTACAATGAGCAGTTCTTC.